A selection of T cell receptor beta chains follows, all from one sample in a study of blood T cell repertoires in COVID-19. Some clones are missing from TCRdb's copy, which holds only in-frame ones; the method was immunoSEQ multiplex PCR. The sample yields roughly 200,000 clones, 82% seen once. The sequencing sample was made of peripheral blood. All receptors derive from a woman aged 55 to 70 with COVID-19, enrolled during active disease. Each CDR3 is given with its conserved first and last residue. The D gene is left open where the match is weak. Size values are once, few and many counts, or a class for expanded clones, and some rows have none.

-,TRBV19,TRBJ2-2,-,CASSQKNTGELFF,TGTGCCAGTAGTCAGAAAAACACCGGGGAGCTGTTTTTT
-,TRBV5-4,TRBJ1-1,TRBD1,CASSPESLTGGVEAFF,TGTGCCAGCAGCCCAGAATCACTGACAGGGGGAGTCGAAGCTTTCTTT
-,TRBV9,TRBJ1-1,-,CASSVVLGSNTEAFF,TGTGCCAGCAGCGTAGTGCTTGGGAGCAACACTGAAGCTTTCTTT
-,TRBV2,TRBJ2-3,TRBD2,CASRKGTSGGRTDTQYF,TGTGCCAGCAGGAAGGGGACTAGCGGGGGGCGCACAGATACGCAGTATTTT
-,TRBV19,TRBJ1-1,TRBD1,CASSIDFRDSKAFF,TGTGCCAGTAGTATAGATTTCCGGGACAGTAAAGCTTTCTTT
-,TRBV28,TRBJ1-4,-,CASRWRVNEKLFF,TGTGCCAGCAGGTGGCGGGTAAATGAAAAACTGTTTTTT
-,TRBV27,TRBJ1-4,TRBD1,CASSWDSATNEKLFF,TGTGCCAGCAGTTGGGACAGTGCAACTAATGAAAAACTGTTTTTT
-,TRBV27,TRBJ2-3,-,CASRHPSTDTQYF,TGTGCCAGCCGACACCCGAGCACAGATACGCAGTATTTT
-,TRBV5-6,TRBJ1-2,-,CASSFGQEEGYGYTF,TGTGCCAGCAGCTTCGGTCAGGAGGAGGGGTATGGCTACACCTTC
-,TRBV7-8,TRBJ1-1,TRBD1,CASSSRGAGTEAFF,TGTGCCAGCAGCTCCAGGGGGGCTGGTACTGAAGCTTTCTTT
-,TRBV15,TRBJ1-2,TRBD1,CATSTRQGARYGYTF,TGTGCCACCAGCACTAGACAGGGGGCGCGGTATGGCTACACCTTC
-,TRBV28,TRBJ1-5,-,CASREGNQPQHF,TGTGCCAGCAGAGAGGGCAATCAGCCCCAGCATTTT
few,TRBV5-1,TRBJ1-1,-,CASSLGRDTEAFF,TGCGCCAGCAGCTTGGGCCGGGACACTGAAGCTTTCTTT
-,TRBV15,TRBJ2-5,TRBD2,CATSGWGGGLEETQYF,TGTGCCACAAGCGGCTGGGGGGGTGGTTTAGAAGAGACCCAGTACTTC
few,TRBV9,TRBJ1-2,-,CASNSYYGYTF,TGTGCCAGCAACAGCTACTATGGCTACACCTTC
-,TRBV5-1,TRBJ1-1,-,CASSLRGGGTEAFF,TGCGCCAGCAGCTTGCGGGGGGGCGGCACTGAAGCTTTCTTT
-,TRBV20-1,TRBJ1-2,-,CSARDIEGYTF,TGCAGTGCTAGAGATATAGAAGGCTACACCTTC
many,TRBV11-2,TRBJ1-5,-,CASSLAGGNQPQHF,TGTGCCAGCAGCTTAGCGGGAGGCAATCAGCCCCAGCATTTT
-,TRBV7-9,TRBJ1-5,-,CASSQGISQPQHF,TGTGCCAGCAGTCAGGGGATCAGTCAGCCCCAGCATTTT
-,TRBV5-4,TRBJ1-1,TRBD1,CASGTELNTEAFF,TGTGCCAGCGGGACAGAACTGAACACTGAAGCTTTCTTT
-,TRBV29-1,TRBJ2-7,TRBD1,CSVELTGAYEQYF,TGCAGCGTTGAGCTGACAGGGGCGTACGAGCAGTACTTC
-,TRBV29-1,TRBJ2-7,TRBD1,CSVEGHPGGSEQYF,TGCAGCGTTGAAGGCCACCCAGGGGGAAGCGAGCAGTACTTC
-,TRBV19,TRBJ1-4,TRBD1,CASSSTGFNEKLFF,TGTGCCAGTAGTTCGACAGGGTTTAATGAAAAACTGTTTTTT
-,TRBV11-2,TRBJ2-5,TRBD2,CASRSSGGGQETQYF,TGTGCCAGCAGATCTAGCGGGGGGGGTCAAGAGACCCAGTACTTC
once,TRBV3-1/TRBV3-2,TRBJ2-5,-,CASSRPTGQVETQYF,TGTGCCAGCAGCCGACCGACAGGTCAAGTGGAGACCCAGTACTTC
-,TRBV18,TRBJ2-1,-,CASSPELAGNEQFF,TGTGCCAGCTCACCGGAACTAGCTGGCAATGAGCAGTTCTTC
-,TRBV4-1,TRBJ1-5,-,CASSQEGDRGEPQHF,TGCGCCAGCAGCCAAGAGGGGGATCGGGGGGAGCCCCAGCATTTT
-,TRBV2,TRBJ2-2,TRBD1,CASMGTATNTGELFF,TGTGCCAGCATGGGGACAGCAACGAACACCGGGGAGCTGTTTTTT
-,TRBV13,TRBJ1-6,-,CASSHRDGDNSPLHF,TGTGCCAGCAGCCACAGGGACGGAGATAATTCACCCCTCCACTTT
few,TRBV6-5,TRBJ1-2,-,CASSYSTGFGYGYTF,TGTGCCAGCAGTTACTCGACCGGGTTTGGCTATGGCTACACCTTC
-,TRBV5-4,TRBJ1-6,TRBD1,CASSSPSTGTFRALHF,TGTGCCAGCAGCTCCCCGTCGACAGGGACTTTTAGGGCCCTCCACTTT
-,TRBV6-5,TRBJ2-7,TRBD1,CASSYSRDRSYEQYF,TGTGCCAGCAGTTACTCGAGGGACAGGAGCTACGAGCAGTACTTC
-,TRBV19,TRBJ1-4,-,CASSIDQFGVKKLFF,TGTGCCAGTAGTATAGATCAATTCGGGGTGAAGAAACTGTTTTTT
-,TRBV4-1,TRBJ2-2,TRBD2,CASSRETSGNTGELFF,TGCGCCAGCAGCCGAGAGACTAGCGGGAACACCGGGGAGCTGTTTTTT
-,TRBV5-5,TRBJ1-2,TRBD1,CASSFGPRTGGINYGYTF,TGTGCCAGCAGCTTTGGGCCGAGAACAGGGGGTATCAACTATGGCTACACCTTC
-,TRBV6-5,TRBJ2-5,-,CASSYGGAGETQYF,TGTGCCAGCAGTTACGGGGGGGCTGGGGAGACCCAGTACTTC
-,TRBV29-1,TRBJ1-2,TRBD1,CSVEFPGTGAYGYTF,TGCAGCGTTGAATTCCCCGGGACAGGGGCCTATGGCTACACCTTC
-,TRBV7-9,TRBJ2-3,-,CASSSGYGGDTQYF,TGTGCCAGCAGCTCGGGGTACGGAGGAGATACGCAGTATTTT
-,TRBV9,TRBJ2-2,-,CASSVGQAGGELFF,TGTGCCAGCAGCGTAGGCCAGGCCGGCGGGGAGCTGTTTTTT
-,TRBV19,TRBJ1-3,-,CASSIESGNTIYF,TGTGCCAGTAGTATCGAGTCTGGAAACACCATATATTTT
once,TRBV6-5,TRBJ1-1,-,CASSYSTPNTEAFF,TGTGCCAGCAGTTACTCGACACCGAACACTGAAGCTTTCTTT
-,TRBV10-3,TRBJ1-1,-,CAISESTGVNTEAFF,TGTGCCATCAGTGAGTCGACGGGAGTAAACACTGAAGCTTTCTTT
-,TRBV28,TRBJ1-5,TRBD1,CASSSGQAQWAQHF,TGTGCCAGCAGTTCGGGACAGGCCCAATGGGCCCAGCATTTT
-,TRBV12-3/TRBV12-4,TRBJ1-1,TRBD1,CASGQGARTEAFF,TGTGCCAGCGGGCAGGGGGCTCGGACTGAAGCTTTCTTT
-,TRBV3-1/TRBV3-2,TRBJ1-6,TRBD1,CASSARDRGFNSPLHF,TGTGCCAGCAGCGCTCGGGACAGGGGGTTTAATTCACCCCTCCACTTT
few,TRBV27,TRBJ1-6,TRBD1,CASSSRTGLAPLHF,TGTGCCAGCAGTTCACGGACAGGATTGGCACCCCTCCACTTT
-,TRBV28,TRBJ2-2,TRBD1,CASSAHGQGHGELFF,TGTGCCAGCAGTGCCCATGGACAGGGTCACGGGGAGCTGTTTTTT
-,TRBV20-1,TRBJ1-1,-,CSASDTEAFF,TGCAGTGCTAGCGACACTGAAGCTTTCTTT
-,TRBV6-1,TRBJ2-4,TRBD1,CASSEMDRTLNIQYF,TGTGCCAGCAGTGAAATGGACAGGACCTTAAACATTCAGTACTTC
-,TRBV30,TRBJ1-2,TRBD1,CAWSTGTAYGYTF,TGTGCCTGGAGTACAGGGACAGCCTATGGCTACACCTTC
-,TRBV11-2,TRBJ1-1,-,CASGLGAMNTEAFF,TGTGCCAGCGGCCTAGGGGCCATGAACACTGAAGCTTTCTTT
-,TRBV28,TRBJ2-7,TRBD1,CASSFSNRGHEQYF,TGTGCCAGCAGTTTTAGCAACAGGGGCCACGAGCAGTACTTC
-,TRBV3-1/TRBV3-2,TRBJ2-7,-,CASSDNPGQAGYEQYF,TGTGCCAGCAGCGATAATCCGGGCCAAGCGGGCTACGAGCAGTACTTC
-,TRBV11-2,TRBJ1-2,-,CASSFRGDGYTF,TGTGCCAGCAGCTTTCGGGGAGATGGCTACACCTTC
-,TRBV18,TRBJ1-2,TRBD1,CASSPPTGIVIYGYTF,TGTGCCAGCTCACCACCGACAGGGATCGTGATCTATGGCTACACCTTC
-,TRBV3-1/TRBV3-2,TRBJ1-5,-,CASSLPGYQPQHF,TGTGCCAGCAGCCTCCCAGGTTATCAGCCCCAGCATTTT
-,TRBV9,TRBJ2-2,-,CASSGIVRTGELFF,TGTGCCAGCAGCGGAATAGTACGCACCGGGGAGCTGTTTTTT
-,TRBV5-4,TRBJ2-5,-,CASSLVAGRQETQYF,TGTGCCAGCAGCTTGGTGGCGGGCCGACAAGAGACCCAGTACTTC
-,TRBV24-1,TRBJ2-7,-,CATSSGGSYEQYF,TGTGCCACCTCGTCAGGGGGGTCCTACGAGCAGTACTTC